One sample yielded the 3 T cell receptor beta chains listed below, sequenced in a study of T cells after yellow fever vaccination. TCRdb recomputed calls from the 5' RACE reads with MiXCR, one row per CDR3 protein. Seen here are 140,000 to 150,000 distinct CDR3 sequences, under 8% observed once, and the top ten hold under 0.7%. Specimen: CD4+ T cells sorted from PBMCs, collected 10 days after the yellow fever booster vaccination. The origin of the receptors is a man aged 30-40 years who received the YFV17D yellow fever vaccine.

The chain is built from TRBV20-1 and TRBJ2-2; D is possibly TRBD2 (6 bases). The V and J ends lost 3 bases and 5 bases respectively, with 10 bases between them. The CDR3 spans 13 residues. The germline V gene has CDR1 DFQATT and CDR2 SNEGSKA (reference sequence). CDR3: CSASGRGTGELFF. The CDR3 DNA follows: TGCAGTGCTAGCGGGAGAGGGACCGGGGAGCTGTTTTTT.

This clonotype has at least ten counts. The rearrangement links TRBV20-1 to TRBJ2-5, with TRBD2 matching 10 bases. There are 13 residues in the CDR3. J lost 3 bases, V lost 6 bases, and 4 bases had no gene match. The germline V gene has CDR1 DFQATT and CDR2 SNEGSKA (reference sequence). CDR3: CSASSGRKETQYF. In DNA, the CDR3 is TGCAGTGCCAGTAGCGGGAGGAAAGAGACCCAGTACTTC.

As to this clonotype: The junction does not match germline at one end; this may be a read error. The chain couples TRBV20-1 to TRBJ2-5; tentative D call: TRBD2 (5 bases). The CDR3 covers 15 residues. Looked up from germline, CDR1 is DFQATT and CDR2 is SNEGSKA (reference sequence). CDR3 bases: TGCAGTGCTACTGGAGGCGCGGCCTGGAGCGAGATCCAGTACTTC. Protein sequence: CSATGGAAWSEIQYF.